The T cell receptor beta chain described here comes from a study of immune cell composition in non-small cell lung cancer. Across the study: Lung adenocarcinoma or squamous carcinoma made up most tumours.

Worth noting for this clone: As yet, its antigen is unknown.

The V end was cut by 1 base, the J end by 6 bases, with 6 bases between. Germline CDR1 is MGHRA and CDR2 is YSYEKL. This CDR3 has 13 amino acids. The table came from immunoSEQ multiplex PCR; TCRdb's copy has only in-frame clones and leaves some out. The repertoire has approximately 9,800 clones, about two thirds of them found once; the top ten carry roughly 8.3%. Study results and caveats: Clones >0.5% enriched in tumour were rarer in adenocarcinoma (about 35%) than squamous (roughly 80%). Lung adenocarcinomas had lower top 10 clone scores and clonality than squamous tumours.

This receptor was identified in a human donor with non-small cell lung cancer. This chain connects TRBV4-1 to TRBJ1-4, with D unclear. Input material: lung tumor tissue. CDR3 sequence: CASSQGGYEKLFF. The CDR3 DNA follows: TGCGCCAGCAGCCAAGGGGGATATGAAAAACTGTTTTTT.